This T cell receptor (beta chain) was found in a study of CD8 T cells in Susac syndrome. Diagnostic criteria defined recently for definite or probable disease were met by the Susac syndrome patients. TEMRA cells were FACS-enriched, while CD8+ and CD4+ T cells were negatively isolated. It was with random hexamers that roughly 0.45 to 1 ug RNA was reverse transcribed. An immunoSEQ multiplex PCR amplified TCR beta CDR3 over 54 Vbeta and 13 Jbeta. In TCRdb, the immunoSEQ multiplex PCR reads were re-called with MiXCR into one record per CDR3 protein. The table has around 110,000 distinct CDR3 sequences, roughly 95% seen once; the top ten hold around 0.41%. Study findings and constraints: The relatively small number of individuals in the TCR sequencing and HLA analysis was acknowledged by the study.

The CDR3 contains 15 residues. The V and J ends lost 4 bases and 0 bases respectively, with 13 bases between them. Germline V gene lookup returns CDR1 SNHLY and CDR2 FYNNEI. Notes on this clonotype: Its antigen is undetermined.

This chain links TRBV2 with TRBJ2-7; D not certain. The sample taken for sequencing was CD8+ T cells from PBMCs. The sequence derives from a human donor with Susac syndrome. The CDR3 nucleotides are TGTGCCAGCAGTGGAAAGTGGGCCAGCTCCTACGAGCAGTACTTC. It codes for CASSGKWASSYEQYF.